What follows are 26 T cell receptor beta chains derived from one specimen sequenced in a study of blood T cells in healthy people across ages. It was with a sample-barcoded 5' primer and a J-beta primer mix that a second PCR of roughly 7 to 12 cycles was run. Using its own MiXCR run on the 5' RACE reads, TCRdb lists one record per CDR3 protein. The data contain about 810,000 distinct CDR3 sequences, roughly 34% of them singletons. Sequenced sample: blood. The receptors derive from a man between 18 and 35 years old in good health.

The chain uses TRBV15 and TRBJ2-5, with D possibly being TRBD2 (6 bases). CDR3 size: 15 residues. CDR1 is LNHNV, CDR2 YYDKDF, per germline (reference sequence). V lost 4 bases to trimming and J lost 2 bases, with 14 bases between them. This CDR3 reads CATSTLEGGQETQYF. The CDR3 coding sequence is TGTGCCACCAGCACCCTGGAGGGCGGGCAAGAGACCCAGTACTTC.

The genes are TRBV7-2 and TRBJ2-1, with D possibly being TRBD2 (6 bases). Gene TRBJ2-7 matches the end of the DNA better, so the J call may be wrong. Germline CDR1 reads SGHTA; CDR2 reads FQGNSA. The length of the CDR3 is 15 residues. The DNA for the CDR3 is TGTGCCAGCAGCTTATTAGGGACTCTCTACAATGAGCAGTACTTC. Its protein is CASSLLGTLYNEQYF.

This clonotype appeared many times. The genes are TRBV7-6 and TRBJ2-6; 8 bases fit TRBD1. The CDR3 length is 21 residues. CDR1 is SGHVS, CDR2 FNYEAQ, per germline. Losses at the gene ends were 1 base for V and 0 bases for J; bases not matched to a gene: 14. The CDR3 here is CASSLGSRKDRAPSGANVLTF. For the CDR3, the DNA is TGTGCCAGCAGCTTAGGGAGTCGTAAGGACAGGGCCCCCTCTGGGGCCAACGTCCTGACTTTC.

The chain joins TRBV5-1 to TRBJ2-5, with 10 positions matching TRBD2. This CDR3 has 18 residues. Germline V gene lookup returns CDR1 SGHRS and CDR2 YFSETQ. V was pared by 2 bases and J by 11 bases, with 21 bases of the junction left unmatched. The CDR3 DNA follows: TGCGCCAGCAGCTTTGGCGGTCCCCATCTAGCGGGGGACAATGAGCAGTACTTC. It translates to CASSFGGPHLAGDNEQYF.

The chain uses TRBV12-3 or TRBV12-4 and TRBJ2-5; D is ambiguous. The CDR3 is 13 amino acids. The V end was cut by 7 bases, the J end by 11 bases, with 20 bases between. The chain's CDR3 is CASNLGRLNEQYF. As DNA, the CDR3 is TGTGCCAGCAACTTAGGACGTCTAAATGAGCAGTACTTC.

This clonotype was seen more than once but under ten times. The V and J genes are TRBV7-6 and TRBJ1-4; 9 bases agree with TRBD1. The germline V gene encodes CDR1 SGHVS and CDR2 FNYEAQ. V dropped 4 bases and J dropped 8; count of bases not matched to a gene: 8. The CDR3 is made up of 15 amino acids. CDR3 sequence reads: CASSSPGQGREKLFF. The CDR3 DNA is TGTGCCAGCAGCTCACCGGGACAGGGTCGAGAAAAACTGTTTTTT.

This clonotype was recorded a few times. The chain combines TRBV6-2 or TRBV6-3 with TRBJ2-7; 7 positions agree with TRBD2. Germline loops: CDR1 MNHEY, CDR2 SVGEGT. The V and J ends lost 8 bases and 2 bases, in that order; junction bases with no gene match: 3. The CDR3 has 12 amino acids. The CDR3 protein is CASVAGPYEQYF. The CDR3 coding sequence is TGTGCCAGCGTAGCGGGTCCCTACGAGCAGTACTTC.

Note on this clonotype: This could be a read error, since a much larger clone is one nucleotide away. The chain links TRBV20-1 to TRBJ2-5, with TRBD2 matching over 10 bases. The CDR3 loop spans 15 amino acids. The ends lost 2 bases at V and 11 bases at J; junction bases unmatched: 14. Germline V gives CDR1 DFQATT, CDR2 SNEGSKA (reference sequence). The CDR3, as DNA: TGCAGTGCTAGAAAGGCTAGCGGGGGCCACAATGAGCAGTACTTC. This codes for CSARKASGGHNEQYF.

J is TRBJ2-7 and V is TRBV5-5; 7 bases agree with TRBD1. V lost 4 bases to trimming and J lost 0 bases; unmatched junction nucleotides: 7. CDR3 length: 15 amino acids. Per the germline V gene, CDR1 is SGHKS and CDR2 is YYEKEE (reference sequence). The CDR3 coding sequence is TGTGCCAGCAGCCGAGACAGGGACCCCTCCTACGAGCAGTACTTC. Protein product: CASSRDRDPSYEQYF. Full variable domain (outside the CDR3, taken from reference TRBV5-5 and TRBJ2-7): DAGVTQSPTHLIKTRGQQVTLRCSPISGHKSVSWYQQVLGQGPQFIFQYYEKEERGRGNFPDRFSARQFPNYSSELNVNALLLGDSALYLCASSRDRDPSYEQYFGPGTRLTVT.

This clonotype was found a few times. The chain employs TRBV12-3 or TRBV12-4 and TRBJ2-7, with TRBD1 matching over 7 bases. Trimming at V came to 5 bases and at J to 7 bases, leaving 11 bases not matched to a gene. This CDR3 is built from 14 residues. The CDR3 region is CASSPGQFHNEQYF. The DNA for the CDR3 is TGTGCCAGCAGTCCGGGACAGTTCCACAATGAGCAGTACTTC.

This clonotype has more than one count but fewer than ten. The V call is TRBV5-5, the J call TRBJ2-1; 7 bases line up with TRBD1. The CDR3 runs to 15 residues. Germline-derived CDR1 and CDR2 are SGHKS and YYEKEE (reference sequence). V lost 2 bases, J lost 4 bases, and 6 bases stayed unmatched. CDR3 sequence reads: CASSFARGSYNEQFF. In DNA, the CDR3 is TGTGCCAGCAGCTTCGCCAGGGGGTCATACAATGAGCAGTTCTTC. Full variable domain (remainder filled in from reference TRBV5-5 and TRBJ2-1): DAGVTQSPTHLIKTRGQQVTLRCSPISGHKSVSWYQQVLGQGPQFIFQYYEKEERGRGNFPDRFSARQFPNYSSELNVNALLLGDSALYLCASSFARGSYNEQFFGPGTRLTVL.

Comments on this clonotype: Given a much more abundant clone one base away, this may be a read error. The chain links TRBV12-3 or TRBV12-4 to TRBJ2-5, with 7 bases lining up with TRBD1. Gene TRBJ2-1 matches the end of the DNA better, so the J call may be wrong. This CDR3 comprises 12 residues. CDR3 DNA: TGTGCCAGCAAGGGGGCTGAAGAGACCCAGTTCTTC. Amino acid sequence: CASKGAEETQFF.

Of note for this clonotype: The junction departs from the called germline gene at one end, perhaps through a read error. The chain combines TRBV12-3 or TRBV12-4 with TRBJ2-3, with D hard to call. The CDR3 contains 16 residues. CDR3 in amino acids: CASSPGSAFGADTEYF. The CDR3 DNA is TGTGCCAGCAGCCCAGGCTCGGCTTTTGGAGCAGATACGGAGTATTTT.

This clonotype was counted at least ten times. The genes are TRBV21-1 and TRBJ2-3. TRBV21-1 is a pseudogene locus. This CDR3 is built from 12 residues. In DNA, the CDR3 is TGTGCCAGCGCACCACGCACAGATACGCAGTATTTT. Translated: CASAPRTDTQYF.

This clonotype was detected a few times. The CDR3 DNA follows: TGTGCCAGCAGCATTGGGGACACATTCCCCTACGAGCAGTACTTC. Translated: CASSIGDTFPYEQYF. The V and J genes are TRBV21-1 and TRBJ2-7; the D call in the table, TRBD1, was not verified against the DNA. TRBV21-1 is noted as a pseudogene. This CDR3 spans 15 amino acids.

Notes on this clonotype: Just one base apart from a much larger clone, this may be a read error. The chain carries TRBV12-3 or TRBV12-4 and TRBJ1-2, with TRBD1 as a possible D gene (5 bases). This CDR3 region has 13 residues. The ends were cut back, 5 bases at V and 8 bases at J, with 15 bases in the middle. The CDR3 is CASSRDEQLGYTF. CDR3 DNA sequence: TGTGCCAGCAGTAGGGACGAACAATTGGGCTACACCTTC.

The rearrangement uses TRBV20-1 and TRBJ2-1; TRBD2 agrees at 7 bases. This CDR3 has 14 residues. Germline CDR1 reads DFQATT; CDR2 reads SNEGSKA (reference sequence). The V segment lost 5 bases and the J segment 1 base; nucleotides outside the gene matches: 5. The CDR3 nucleotides are TGCAGTGCTTTGACTAGCCGATCCTACAATGAGCAGTTCTTC. This gives the protein CSALTSRSYNEQFF.

This clonotype was observed a handful of times. The chain is built from TRBV21-1 and TRBJ2-5; TRBD1 reflects the table's D call only, with no check against the DNA. TRBV21-1 is tagged as a pseudogene. CDR3 length: 15 residues. CDR3 DNA sequence: TGTGCCAGCAGGGATCAGGGACAGCACCAAGAGACCCAGTACTTC. Translating gives CASRDQGQHQETQYF.

CDR3 amino acids: CATDPGGGSAKNIQYF. The DNA of the CDR3 is TGTGCCACCGACCCGGGGGGGGGCTCAGCCAAAAACATTCAGTACTTC. The V call is TRBV15, the J call TRBJ2-4, with 8 bases matching TRBD2. V lost 8 bases to trimming and J lost 0 bases; unmatched junction nucleotides: 9. The CDR3 has 16 residues. Germline CDR1 and CDR2: LNHNV and YYDKDF (reference sequence).

The V gene is TRBV4-3, the J gene TRBJ1-2; D is perhaps TRBD1 (5 bases). Between the trimmed V and J ends, which lost 0 bases and 8 bases, there was a span of 19 bases. CDR3 size: 16 residues. CDR1 is LGHNA, CDR2 YSLEER, per germline. The CDR3 sequence: CASSQDYPRGFGGYTF. Here the CDR3 DNA reads TGCGCCAGCAGCCAAGATTACCCCCGGGGGTTTGGAGGCTACACCTTC.

The gene calls are TRBV2 and TRBJ2-3, with 9 positions matching TRBD1. Unmatched junction bases numbered 4, after V lost 7 bases and J lost 2 bases. Germline CDR1 SNHLY, CDR2 FYNNEI. The CDR3 loop spans 14 amino acids. The CDR3, as DNA: TGTGCCAGCAAGAGGGACAGGGTCACAGATACGCAGTATTTT. Translation: CASKRDRVTDTQYF.

The chain recombines TRBV9 with TRBJ1-1; D call uncertain. The ends were cut back, 2 bases at V and 1 base at J, with 9 bases in the middle. The CDR3 is made up of 14 amino acids. Germline V gene data show CDR1 as SGDLS and CDR2 as YYNGEE. This CDR3 is CASSVGRENTEAFF. DNA of the CDR3: TGTGCCAGCAGCGTCGGACGGGAGAACACTGAAGCTTTCTTT.

The V gene is TRBV12-3 or TRBV12-4, the J gene TRBJ1-2; D possibly corresponds to TRBD1 (6 bases). V was pared by 5 bases and J by 3 bases, with 13 bases between. The CDR3 spans 14 residues. The DNA of the CDR3 is TGTGCCAGCAGTCCAGGGGAGAGTCACTATGGCTACACCTTC. Translation gives CASSPGESHYGYTF.

The chain carries TRBV27 and TRBJ1-1; D uncertain. The CDR3 has 14 residues. Germline CDR1 and CDR2: MNHEY and SMNVEV (reference sequence). Trimming stripped 4 bases from V and 1 base from J, with 10 bases between. As DNA, the CDR3 is TGTGCCAGCAGTTCCAATGGGAGGAACACTGAAGCTTTCTTT. It is translated as CASSSNGRNTEAFF.

This clonotype was counted only a few times. This chain links TRBV6-6 with TRBJ2-2; possibly TRBD1 for D (6 bases). V lost 3 bases to trimming and J lost 5 bases, with 16 bases between them. From germline, CDR1 is MNHNY and CDR2 SVGAGI (reference sequence). CDR3 length: 16 residues. The CDR3 DNA follows: TGTGCCAGCAGTTATCTCCACAGGGAAGGTACCGGGGAGCTGTTTTTT. Translating gives CASSYLHREGTGELFF.

For this clonotype: A clone one base away is much larger, so this may be a read error. This chain uses TRBV10-3 with TRBJ2-1, with 11 bases lining up with TRBD2. Germline CDR1 ENHRY, CDR2 SYGVKD. The V gene end was trimmed by 6 bases and the J gene end by 7 bases; junction bases not matched to a gene: 8. The CDR3 is 15 amino acids. In DNA form, the CDR3 reads TGTGCCATCAGCGGCACTAGCGGGGGATGGAATGAGCAGTTCTTC. Translated: CAISGTSGGWNEQFF.